The 10 T cell receptor beta chains given below trace back to one sample, sequenced in a study of shared clonotypes between healthy human individuals. Clones were read by immunoSEQ multiplex PCR, and TCRdb kept only the in-frame ones, dropping some. Here the sample spans 2 million to 3 million clones, under 95% being singletons. The sample was naive CD4+ T cells from PBMCs. Subset specified: CD45RA+ positively selected. These receptors all stem from a man younger than 35 in good health. Some clones in this sample may be carry-over from other donors' samples.

This clone was observed a handful of times. This rearrangement joins TRBV7-9 to TRBJ2-4, with TRBD2 identical over 7 bases. The CDR3 length is 13 residues. Germline V gene data show CDR1 as SEHNR and CDR2 as FQNEAQ (reference sequence). The junction had 10 bases not matched to a gene; V was cut back by 11 bases and J by 6 bases. The CDR3 protein is CAHDRPGGNIQYF. The CDR3 bases are TGTGCCCATGATCGGCCGGGGGGAAACATTCAGTACTTC.

J is TRBJ2-2 and V is TRBV19, with D perhaps given as TRBD1 or TRBD2 (5 bases each). V dropped 1 base and J dropped 2 bases, with 11 bases sitting between them. From germline, CDR1 is LNHDA and CDR2 SQIVND (reference sequence). The length of the CDR3 is 16 residues. CDR3 loop: CASSIAPGPNTGELFF. The CDR3 DNA is TGTGCCAGTAGTATAGCCCCGGGACCTAACACCGGGGAGCTGTTTTTT. The whole variable domain, remainder taken from reference TRBV19 and TRBJ2-2, is DGGITQSPKYLFRKEGQNVTLSCEQNLNHDAMYWYRQDPGQGLRLIYYSQIVNDFQKGDIAEGYSVSREKKESFPLTVTSAQKNPTAFYLCASSIAPGPNTGELFFGEGSRLTVL.

J is TRBJ1-3 and V is TRBV7-9; 7 bases are shared with TRBD1. V was pared by 2 bases and J by 8 bases, with 15 bases of the junction left unmatched. The germline CDR1 and CDR2 sequences are SEHNR and FQNEAQ (reference sequence). The CDR3 contains 17 residues. The CDR3 loop is CASSLLPGQTQGDTIYF. DNA for the CDR3: TGTGCCAGCAGCTTACTTCCGGGACAGACTCAGGGAGACACCATATATTTT.

Only one count was recorded for this clone. The chain is built from TRBV5-6 and TRBJ2-5, with a tentative D call TRBD1 (6 bases). From germline, CDR1 is SGHDT and CDR2 YYEEEE. The CDR3 totals 15 residues. V dropped 4 bases and J dropped 5 bases, with 18 bases sitting between them. CDR3 in amino acids: CASSQVRGASETQYF. Written as DNA, the CDR3 is TGTGCCAGCAGCCAGGTCAGGGGCGCCAGTGAGACCCAGTACTTC.

The rearrangement uses TRBV28 and TRBJ2-5; 9 bases map to TRBD1. CDR3 length equals 15 residues. Trimming cost V 5 bases and J 2 bases; bases outside gene matches: 6. Germline assignment: CDR1 MDHEN and CDR2 SYDVKM. In DNA form, the CDR3 reads TGTGCCAGCAGTCCAGGGACAGGGAAGCAAGAGACCCAGTACTTC. This sequence encodes CASSPGTGKQETQYF.

The chain employs TRBV7-3 and TRBJ2-7; D gene ambiguous. V was shortened by 5 bases and J by 0 bases, with 14 bases between the two germline ends. Per the germline V gene, CDR1 is SGHTA and CDR2 is FQGTGA. The CDR3 is 15 residues long. CDR3 loop: CASSTQSLTSYEQYF. CDR3 coding DNA: TGTGCCAGCAGCACCCAGAGTTTGACCTCCTACGAGCAGTACTTC.

V gene TRBV28 combines with J gene TRBJ2-3, with 7 bases identical to TRBD2. V dropped 7 bases and J dropped 2; count of bases not matched to a gene: 12. The CDR3 loop spans 16 amino acids. CDR1 and CDR2 from the germline V gene are MDHEN and SYDVKM. CDR3 loop: CASNARLAANTDTQYF. The DNA of the CDR3 is TGTGCCAGCAACGCTCGGCTAGCGGCGAACACAGATACGCAGTATTTT.

The chain is built from TRBV9 and TRBJ1-1, with TRBD1 as a possible D gene (6 bases). V was shortened by 3 bases and J by 2 bases, with 17 bases between the two germline ends. CDR3 length: 16 amino acids. From germline, CDR1 is SGDLS and CDR2 YYNGEE. The CDR3 DNA is TGTGCCAGCAGCGCGGTGGGGGGGGCACGAAACACTGAAGCTTTCTTT. Encoded protein: CASSAVGGARNTEAFF.

This chain connects TRBV5-4 to TRBJ1-4; D call uncertain. The CDR3 sequence is 12 residues long. Trimming pared 4 bases from V and 8 bases from J, leaving 9 bases between. Looked up from germline, CDR1 is SGHNT and CDR2 is YYREEE (reference sequence). CDR3 sequence: CASSVPEEKLFF. The CDR3, as DNA: TGTGCCAGCAGCGTGCCAGAGGAAAAACTGTTTTTT.

The chain has TRBV27 and TRBJ2-1, with D unclear. The CDR3 covers 11 residues. With 5 bases removed from V and 3 bases from J, the gap between germline ends came to 2 bases. Germline loops: CDR1 MNHEY, CDR2 SMNVEV (reference sequence). CDR3 amino acids: CASSVYNEQFF. CDR3 nucleotide sequence: TGTGCCAGCAGTGTCTACAATGAGCAGTTCTTC.